These T cell receptor beta chains were read from a single sample in a study of cytomegalovirus exposure and HLA in healthy donors. Only in-frame clones appear in the TCRdb table, and some are missing; sequencing was by immunoSEQ multiplex PCR. The table has tens of thousands of clones, 55% to 85% seen once. Source material: PBMCs. Receptor source: a woman in her 40s in good health and CMV-seropositive. Each CDR3 is given with its conserved first and last residue. Each record gives: J gene, V gene, CDR3 length, CDR3 protein.

TRBJ1-2,TRBV18,12,CASSPAETGYTF
TRBJ2-1,TRBV5-1,20,CASSLDGPGGPRGSYNEQFF
TRBJ1-1,TRBV15,17,CATSRTGLRSTNTEAFF
TRBJ1-1,TRBV6-5,14,CASRRDRDPPEAFF
TRBJ1-5,TRBV6-5,13,CASSYIRNQPQHF
TRBJ1-1,TRBV14,13,CASSLTGGTEAFF
TRBJ1-1,TRBV5-1,14,CASSPETTGGRAFF
TRBJ1-1,TRBV7-9,15,CASSPEVGERTEAFF
TRBJ2-3,TRBV9,18,CASSFGLAGGISTDTQYF
TRBJ1-1,TRBV7-2,13,CASSPQGNTEAFF
TRBJ1-5,TRBV7-9,15,CASSLDGTGNQPQHF
TRBJ1-2,TRBV6-5,13,CASSYDSSGGYTF
TRBJ2-2,TRBV7-9,12,CASSDITGELFF
TRBJ1-1,TRBV6-4,14,CASSDSSRTVEAFF
TRBJ1-3,TRBV6-1,14,CASSRGREGNTIYF
TRBJ2-1,TRBV6-1,11,CASSDLNEQFF
TRBJ2-7,TRBV25-1,14,CASIGAGGFREQYF
TRBJ2-7,TRBV18,13,CASSSGLDSEQYF
TRBJ1-5,TRBV6-5,14,CASRRQGIHQPQHF
TRBJ2-7,TRBV27,15,CASTRHTGSSYEQYF
TRBJ1-2,TRBV2,14,CASPGTGDNYGYTF
TRBJ2-3,TRBV9,13,CASNIFDTDTQYF
TRBJ1-2,TRBV7-9,13,CASSQGQGRYYPF
TRBJ2-1,TRBV7-6,15,CASSLGEASYNEQFF
TRBJ2-7,TRBV6-5,14,CASSRSQGAYEQYF
TRBJ2-5,TRBV4-3,15,CASSLTIPGEGEQYF
TRBJ2-3,TRBV19,16,CASTTDGSGGGSTQYF
TRBJ1-1,TRBV6-5,13,CASSWGQSTEAFF
TRBJ1-6,TRBV28,15,CASRLGSSYNSPLHF
TRBJ2-7,TRBV30,14,CAWSVGGGSYEQYF
TRBJ1-5,TRBV6-5,14,CASSYTGGNQPQHF
TRBJ1-1,TRBV7-9,13,CASSRVQGPEAFF
TRBJ2-2,TRBV5-6,13,CASRRGNTGELFF
TRBJ1-5,TRBV18,16,CASSLNDRGVFQPQHF
TRBJ2-6,TRBV5-1,17,CASSPGQGAGGANVLTF
TRBJ2-3,TRBV10-1,16,CASSEGASGDTDTQYF
TRBJ2-7,TRBV28,8,CASSLQYF
TRBJ1-1,TRBV7-2,15,CASSLAPRGDTEAFF
TRBJ1-2,TRBV28,14,CASITHGINYGYTF
TRBJ2-7,TRBV30,13,CAWSGDSSYEQYF